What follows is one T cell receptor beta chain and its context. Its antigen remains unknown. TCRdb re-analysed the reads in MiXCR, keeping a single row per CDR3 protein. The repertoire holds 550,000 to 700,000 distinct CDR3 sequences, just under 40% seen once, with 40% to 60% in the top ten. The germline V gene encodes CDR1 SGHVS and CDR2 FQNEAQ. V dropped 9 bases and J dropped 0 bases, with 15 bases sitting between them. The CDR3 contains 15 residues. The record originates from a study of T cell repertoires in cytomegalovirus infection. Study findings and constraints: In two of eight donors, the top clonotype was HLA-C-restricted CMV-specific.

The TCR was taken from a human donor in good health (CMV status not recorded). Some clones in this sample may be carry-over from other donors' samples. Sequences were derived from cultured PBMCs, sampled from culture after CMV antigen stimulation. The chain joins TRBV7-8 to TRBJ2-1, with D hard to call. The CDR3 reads CASRTGSSSYNEQFF. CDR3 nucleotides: TGTGCCAGTAGGACGGGCTCTAGCTCCTACAATGAGCAGTTCTTC.